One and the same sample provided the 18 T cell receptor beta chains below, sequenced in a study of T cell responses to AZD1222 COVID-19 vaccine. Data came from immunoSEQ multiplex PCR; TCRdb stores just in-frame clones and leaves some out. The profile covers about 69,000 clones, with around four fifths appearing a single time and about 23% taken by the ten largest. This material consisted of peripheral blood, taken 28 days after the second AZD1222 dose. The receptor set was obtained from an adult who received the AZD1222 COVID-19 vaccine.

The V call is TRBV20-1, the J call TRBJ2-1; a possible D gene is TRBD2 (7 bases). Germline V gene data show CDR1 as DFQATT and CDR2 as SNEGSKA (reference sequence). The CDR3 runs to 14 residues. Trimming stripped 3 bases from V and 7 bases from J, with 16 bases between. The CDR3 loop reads CSASTRAGANEQFF. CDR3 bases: TGCAGTGCTAGTACTCGGGCGGGGGCAAATGAGCAGTTCTTC.

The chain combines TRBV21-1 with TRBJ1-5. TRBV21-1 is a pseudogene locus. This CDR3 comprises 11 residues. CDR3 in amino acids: CASSDHQPQHF. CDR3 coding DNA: TGTGCCAGCAGTGATCATCAGCCCCAGCATTTT.

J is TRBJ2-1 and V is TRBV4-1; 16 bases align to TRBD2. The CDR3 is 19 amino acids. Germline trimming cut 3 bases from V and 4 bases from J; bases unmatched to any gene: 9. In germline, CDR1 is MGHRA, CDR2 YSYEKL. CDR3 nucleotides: TGCGCCAGCAGCCACCCGGGACTAGCGGGAGGGCCGGGATACAATGAGCAGTTCTTC. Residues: CASSHPGLAGGPGYNEQFF.

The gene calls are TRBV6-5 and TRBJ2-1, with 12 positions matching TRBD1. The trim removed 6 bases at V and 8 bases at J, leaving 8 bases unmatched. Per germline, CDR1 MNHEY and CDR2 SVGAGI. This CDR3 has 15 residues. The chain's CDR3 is CASRDRDRGLDEQFF. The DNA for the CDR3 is TGTGCCAGCAGGGACCGGGACAGGGGGCTGGATGAGCAGTTCTTC.

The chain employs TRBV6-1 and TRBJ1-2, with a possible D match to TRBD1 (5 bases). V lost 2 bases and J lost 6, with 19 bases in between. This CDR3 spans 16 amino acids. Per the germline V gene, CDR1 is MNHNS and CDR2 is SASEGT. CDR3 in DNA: TGTGCCAGCAGTGAACAGACAGACCTTACCATAAATGGCTACACCTTC. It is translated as CASSEQTDLTINGYTF.

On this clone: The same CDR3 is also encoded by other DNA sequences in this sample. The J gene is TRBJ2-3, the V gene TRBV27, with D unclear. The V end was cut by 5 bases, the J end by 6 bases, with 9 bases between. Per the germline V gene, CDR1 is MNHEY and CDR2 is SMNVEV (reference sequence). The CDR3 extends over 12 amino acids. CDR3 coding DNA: TGTGCCAGCAGTATCCCTCCGGATACGCAGTATTTT. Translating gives CASSIPPDTQYF.

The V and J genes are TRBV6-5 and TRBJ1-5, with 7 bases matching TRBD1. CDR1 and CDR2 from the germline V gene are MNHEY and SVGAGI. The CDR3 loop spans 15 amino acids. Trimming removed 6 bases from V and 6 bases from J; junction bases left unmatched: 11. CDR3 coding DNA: TGTGCCAGCAGAGCAACAGGGGTGCGGACTCAGCCCCAGCATTTT. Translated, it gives CASRATGVRTQPQHF.

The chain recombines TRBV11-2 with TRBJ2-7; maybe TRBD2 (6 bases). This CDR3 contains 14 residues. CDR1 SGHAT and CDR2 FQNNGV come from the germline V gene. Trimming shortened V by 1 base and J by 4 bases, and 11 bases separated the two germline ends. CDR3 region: CASSLVEGVYEQYF. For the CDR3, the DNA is TGTGCCAGCAGCTTAGTGGAGGGCGTGTACGAGCAGTACTTC.

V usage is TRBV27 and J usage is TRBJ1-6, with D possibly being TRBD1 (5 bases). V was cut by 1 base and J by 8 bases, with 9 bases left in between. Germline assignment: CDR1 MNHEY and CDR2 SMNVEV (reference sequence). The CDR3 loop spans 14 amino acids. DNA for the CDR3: TGTGCCAGCAGTTTATGGGGCGAGGATTCACCCCTCCACTTT. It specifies CASSLWGEDSPLHF.

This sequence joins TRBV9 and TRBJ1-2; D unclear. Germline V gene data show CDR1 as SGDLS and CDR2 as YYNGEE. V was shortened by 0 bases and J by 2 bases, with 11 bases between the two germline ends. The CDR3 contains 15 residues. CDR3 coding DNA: TGTGCCAGCAGCGTAGCTACGACGGTGAACTATGGCTACACCTTC. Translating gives CASSVATTVNYGYTF.

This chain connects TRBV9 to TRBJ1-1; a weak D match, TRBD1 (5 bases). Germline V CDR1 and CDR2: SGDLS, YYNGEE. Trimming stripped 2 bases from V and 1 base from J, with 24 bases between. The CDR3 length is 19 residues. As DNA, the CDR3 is TGTGCCAGCAGCGTGGGGACCTATTCGGGCGGCGGGAAGAACACTGAAGCTTTCTTT. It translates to CASSVGTYSGGGKNTEAFF. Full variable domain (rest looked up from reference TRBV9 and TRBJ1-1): DSGVTQTPKHLITATGQRVTLRCSPRSGDLSVYWYQQSLDQGLQFLIQYYNGEERAKGNILERFSAQQFPDLHSELNLSSLELGDSALYFCASSVGTYSGGGKNTEAFFGQGTRLTVV.

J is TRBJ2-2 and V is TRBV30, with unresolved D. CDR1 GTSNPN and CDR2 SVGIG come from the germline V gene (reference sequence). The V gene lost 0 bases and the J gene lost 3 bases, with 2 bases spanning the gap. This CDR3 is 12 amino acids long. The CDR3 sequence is CAWSVYTGELFF. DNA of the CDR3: TGTGCCTGGAGTGTGTACACCGGGGAGCTGTTTTTT.

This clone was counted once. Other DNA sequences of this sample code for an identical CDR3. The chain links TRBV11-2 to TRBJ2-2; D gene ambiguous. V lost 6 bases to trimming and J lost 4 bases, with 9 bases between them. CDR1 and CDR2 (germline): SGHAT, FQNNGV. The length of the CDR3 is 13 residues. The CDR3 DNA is TGTGCCAGCAGTGCCGGCGGCACCGGGGAGCTGTTTTTT. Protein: CASSAGGTGELFF. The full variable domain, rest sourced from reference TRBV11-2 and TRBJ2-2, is EAGVAQSPRYKIIEKRQSVAFWCNPISGHATLYWYQQILGQGPKLLIQFQNNGVVDDSQLPKDRFSAERLKGVDSTLKIQPAKLEDSAVYLCASSAGGTGELFFGEGSRLTVL.

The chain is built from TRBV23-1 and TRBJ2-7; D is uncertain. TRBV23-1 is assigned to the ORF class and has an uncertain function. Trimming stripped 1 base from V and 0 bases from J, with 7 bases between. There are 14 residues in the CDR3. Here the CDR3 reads CASSQWAVSYEQYF. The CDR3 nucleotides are TGCGCCAGCAGTCAATGGGCAGTCTCCTACGAGCAGTACTTC.

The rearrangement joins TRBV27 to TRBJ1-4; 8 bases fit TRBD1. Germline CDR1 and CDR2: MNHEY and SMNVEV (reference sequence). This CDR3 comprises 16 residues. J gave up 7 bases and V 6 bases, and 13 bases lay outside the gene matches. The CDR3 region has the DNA TGTGCCAGCAGCTCCCTCCCAGGGGGCGCGGTTGAAAAACTGTTTTTT. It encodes CASSSLPGGAVEKLFF.

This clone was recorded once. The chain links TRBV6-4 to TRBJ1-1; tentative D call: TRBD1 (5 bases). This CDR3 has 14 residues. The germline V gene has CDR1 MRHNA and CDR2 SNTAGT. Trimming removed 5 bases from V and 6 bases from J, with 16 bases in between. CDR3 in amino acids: CASSLEAGDAEAFF. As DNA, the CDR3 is TGTGCCAGCAGTTTAGAGGCGGGGGACGCTGAAGCTTTCTTT.

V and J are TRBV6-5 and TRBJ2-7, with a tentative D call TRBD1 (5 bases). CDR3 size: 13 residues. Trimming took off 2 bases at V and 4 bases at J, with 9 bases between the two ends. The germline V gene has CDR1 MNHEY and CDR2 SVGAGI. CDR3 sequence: CASSYERGYEQYF. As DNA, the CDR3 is TGTGCCAGCAGTTACGAAAGGGGATACGAGCAGTACTTC.

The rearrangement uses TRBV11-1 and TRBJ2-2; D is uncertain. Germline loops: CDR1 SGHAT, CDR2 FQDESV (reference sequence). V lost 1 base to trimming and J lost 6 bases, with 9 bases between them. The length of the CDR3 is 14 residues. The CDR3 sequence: CASSLGRPPGELFF. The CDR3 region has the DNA TGTGCCAGCAGCTTAGGGCGGCCACCCGGGGAGCTGTTTTTT.